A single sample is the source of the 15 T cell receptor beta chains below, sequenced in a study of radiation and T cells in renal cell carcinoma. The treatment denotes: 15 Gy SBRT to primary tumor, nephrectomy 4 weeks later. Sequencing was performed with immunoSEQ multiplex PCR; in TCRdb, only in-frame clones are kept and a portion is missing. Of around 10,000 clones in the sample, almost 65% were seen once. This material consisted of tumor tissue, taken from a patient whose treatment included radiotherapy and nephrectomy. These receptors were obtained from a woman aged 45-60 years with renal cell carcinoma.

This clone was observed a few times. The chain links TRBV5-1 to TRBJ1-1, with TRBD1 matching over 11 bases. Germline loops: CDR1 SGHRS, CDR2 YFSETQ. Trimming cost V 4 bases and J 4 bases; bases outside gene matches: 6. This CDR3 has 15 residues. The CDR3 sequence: CASSLGQGAGTEAFF. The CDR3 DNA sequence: TGCGCCAGCAGCCTAGGACAGGGGGCAGGCACTGAAGCTTTCTTT. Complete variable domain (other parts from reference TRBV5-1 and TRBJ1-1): KAGVTQTPRYLIKTRGQQVTLSCSPISGHRSVSWYQQTPGQGLQFLFEYFSETQRNKGNFPGRFSGRQFSNSRSEMNVSTLELGDSALYLCASSLGQGAGTEAFFGQGTRLTVV.

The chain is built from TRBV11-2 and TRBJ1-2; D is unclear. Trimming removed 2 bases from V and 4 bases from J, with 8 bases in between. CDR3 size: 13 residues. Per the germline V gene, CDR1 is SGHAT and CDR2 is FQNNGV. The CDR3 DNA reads TGTGCCAGCAGCTTAAGCAAAACCTATGGCTACACCTTC. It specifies CASSLSKTYGYTF.

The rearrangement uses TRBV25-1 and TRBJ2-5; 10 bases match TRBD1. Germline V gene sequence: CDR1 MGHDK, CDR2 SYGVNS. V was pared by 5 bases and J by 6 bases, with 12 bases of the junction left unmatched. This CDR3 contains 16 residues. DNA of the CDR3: TGTGCCAGCAGTATTTCTAAGGACAGGGGGTGGCAGACCCAGTACTTC. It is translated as CASSISKDRGWQTQYF.

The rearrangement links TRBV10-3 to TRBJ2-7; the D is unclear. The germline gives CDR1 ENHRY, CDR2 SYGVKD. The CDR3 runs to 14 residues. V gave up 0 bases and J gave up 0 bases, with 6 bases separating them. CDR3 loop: CAISESADSYEQYF. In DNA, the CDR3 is TGTGCCATCAGTGAGTCGGCTGACTCCTACGAGCAGTACTTC.

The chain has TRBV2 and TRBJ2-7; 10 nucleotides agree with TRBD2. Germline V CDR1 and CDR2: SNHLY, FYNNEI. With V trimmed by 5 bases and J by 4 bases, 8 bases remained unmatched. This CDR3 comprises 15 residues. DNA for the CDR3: TGTGCCAGCAGTTTAACTAGCGGGGCCGCATACGAGCAGTACTTC. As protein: CASSLTSGAAYEQYF.

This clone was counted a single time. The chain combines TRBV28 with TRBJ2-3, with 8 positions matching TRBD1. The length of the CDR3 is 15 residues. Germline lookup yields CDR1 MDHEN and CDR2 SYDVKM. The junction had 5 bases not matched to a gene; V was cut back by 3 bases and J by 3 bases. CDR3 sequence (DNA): TGTGCCAGCAGTTTCCACGGACAGGGTACAGATACGCAGTATTTT. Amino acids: CASSFHGQGTDTQYF.

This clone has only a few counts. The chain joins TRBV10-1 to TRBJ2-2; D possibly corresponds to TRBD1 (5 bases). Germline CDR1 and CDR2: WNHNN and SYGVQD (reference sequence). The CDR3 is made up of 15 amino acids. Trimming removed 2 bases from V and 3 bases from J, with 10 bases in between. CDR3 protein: CASSEITGDTGELFF. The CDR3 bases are TGCGCCAGCAGTGAGATAACAGGAGACACCGGGGAGCTGTTTTTT.

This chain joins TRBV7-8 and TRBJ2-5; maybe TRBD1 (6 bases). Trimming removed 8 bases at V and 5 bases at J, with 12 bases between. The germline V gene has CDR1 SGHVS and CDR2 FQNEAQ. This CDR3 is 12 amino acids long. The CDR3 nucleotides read TGTGCCAGCCGCCCGAGGGGGGAGACCCAGTACTTC. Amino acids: CASRPRGETQYF.

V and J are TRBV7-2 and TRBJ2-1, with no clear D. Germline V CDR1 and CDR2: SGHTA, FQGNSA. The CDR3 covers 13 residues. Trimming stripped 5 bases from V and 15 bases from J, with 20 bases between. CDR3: CASSPVVTLPPFF. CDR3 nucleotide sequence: TGTGCCAGCAGCCCCGTGGTAACCCTCCCCCCGTTCTTC.

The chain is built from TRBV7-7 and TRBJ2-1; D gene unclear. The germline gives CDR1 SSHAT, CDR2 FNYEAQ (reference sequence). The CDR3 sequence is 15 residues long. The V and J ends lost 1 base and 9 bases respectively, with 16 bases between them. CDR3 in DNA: TGTGCCAGCAGCTTAGTACTAACGGGTCCCAGTGAGCAGTTCTTC. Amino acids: CASSLVLTGPSEQFF.

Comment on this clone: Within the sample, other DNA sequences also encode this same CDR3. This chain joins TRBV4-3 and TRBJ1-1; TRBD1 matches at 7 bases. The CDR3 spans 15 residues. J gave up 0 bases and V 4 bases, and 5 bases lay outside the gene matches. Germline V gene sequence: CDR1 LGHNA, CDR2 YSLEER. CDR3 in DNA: TGCGCCAGCAGCCCCCGACAGGGAATGAACACTGAAGCTTTCTTT. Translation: CASSPRQGMNTEAFF.

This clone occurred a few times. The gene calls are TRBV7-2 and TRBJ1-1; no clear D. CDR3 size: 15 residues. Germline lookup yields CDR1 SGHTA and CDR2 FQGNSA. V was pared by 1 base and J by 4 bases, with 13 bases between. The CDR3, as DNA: TGTGCCAGCAGCTTAGTGGGTGCCGGGAGCACTGAAGCTTTCTTT. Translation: CASSLVGAGSTEAFF.

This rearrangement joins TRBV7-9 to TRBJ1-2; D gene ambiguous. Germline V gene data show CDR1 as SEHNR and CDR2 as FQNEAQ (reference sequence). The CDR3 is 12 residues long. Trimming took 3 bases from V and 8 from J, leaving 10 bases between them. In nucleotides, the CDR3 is TGTGCCAGCAGCTTGGTGTTCGAGGGCTACACCTTC. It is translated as CASSLVFEGYTF.

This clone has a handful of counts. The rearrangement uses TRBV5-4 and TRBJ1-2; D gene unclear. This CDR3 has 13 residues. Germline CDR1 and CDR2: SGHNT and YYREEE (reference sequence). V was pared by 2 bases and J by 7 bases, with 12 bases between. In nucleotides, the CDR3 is TGTGCCAGCAGCTTACCGTCGGTACCTGGCTACACCTTC. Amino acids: CASSLPSVPGYTF.

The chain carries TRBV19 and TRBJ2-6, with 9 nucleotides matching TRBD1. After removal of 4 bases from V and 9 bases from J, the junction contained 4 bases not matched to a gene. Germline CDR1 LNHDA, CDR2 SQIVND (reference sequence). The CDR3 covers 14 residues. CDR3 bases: TGTGCCAGTAGTAGGGACAGGGCGAACAACGTCCTGACTTTC. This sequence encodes CASSRDRANNVLTF. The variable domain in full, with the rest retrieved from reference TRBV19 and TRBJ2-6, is DGGITQSPKYLFRKEGQNVTLSCEQNLNHDAMYWYRQDPGQGLRLIYYSQIVNDFQKGDIAEGYSVSREKKESFPLTVTSAQKNPTAFYLCASSRDRANNVLTFGAGSRLTVL.